This T cell receptor beta chain derives from a study of long-term antiretroviral therapy in people with HIV. Whole-study results and caveats: With ART, diversity went up but was still lower than in transplant donor controls. It was observed that HIV repertoires exhibited narrower CDR3 length ranges than controls.

The assay, immunoSEQ v3.0, was run at survey level. TCRdb's table, derived via immunoSEQ multiplex PCR, lists solely in-frame clones and lacks some. The repertoire holds tens of thousands of clones, with more than 70% as singletons. Note on this clone: Its antigen is undetermined.

The CDR3 runs 15 residues. V was shortened by 5 bases and J by 4 bases, with 17 bases between the two germline ends. CDR1 and CDR2 from the germline V gene are SGHTA and FQGNSA. The source of this sequence is a woman aged 45-59 years with HIV. This rearrangement joins TRBV7-2 to TRBJ1-1; D remains unclear. The sample consisted of unsorted PBMCs, taken 3.1 years after starting antiretroviral therapy. The CDR3 bases are TGTGCCAGCAGCCTGAGGACCTTTGGGCTCACTGAAGCTTTCTTT. Translating gives CASSLRTFGLTEAFF. Drawing the rest from reference TRBV7-2 and TRBJ1-1, the complete variable domain is GAGVSQSPSNKVTEKGKDVELRCDPISGHTALYWYRQSLGQGLEFLIYFQGNSAPDKSGLPSDRFSAERTGGSVSTLTIQRTQQEDSAVYLCASSLRTFGLTEAFFGQGTRLTVV.